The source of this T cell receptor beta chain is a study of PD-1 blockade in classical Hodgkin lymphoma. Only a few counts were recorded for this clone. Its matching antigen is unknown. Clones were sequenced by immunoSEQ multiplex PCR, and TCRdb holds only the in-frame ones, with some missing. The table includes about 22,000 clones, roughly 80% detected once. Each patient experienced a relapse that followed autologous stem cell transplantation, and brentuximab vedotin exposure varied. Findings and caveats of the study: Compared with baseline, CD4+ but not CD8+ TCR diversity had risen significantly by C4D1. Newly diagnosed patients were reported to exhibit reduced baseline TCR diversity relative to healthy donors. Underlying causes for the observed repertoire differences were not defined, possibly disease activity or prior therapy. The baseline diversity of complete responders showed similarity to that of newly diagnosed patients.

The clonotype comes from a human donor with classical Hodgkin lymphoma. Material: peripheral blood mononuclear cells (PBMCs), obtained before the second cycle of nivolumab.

CDR3 protein: CASSGLAGGPTGELFF. The CDR3, as DNA: TGTGCCAGCAGCGGACTAGCGGGAGGGCCCACCGGGGAGCTGTTTTTT. This chain joins TRBV2 and TRBJ2-2, with 15 bases aligning to TRBD2. CDR1 SNHLY and CDR2 FYNNEI come from the germline V gene. Trimming at V came to 6 bases and at J to 4 bases, leaving 3 bases not matched to a gene. The CDR3 is 16 amino acids.